This T cell receptor (beta chain) appears in the sequencing data of a study of patients and donors after allogeneic stem cell transplantation. The J segment lost 0 bases and the V segment lost 3 bases, leaving 4 bases of the junction unmatched. This CDR3 spans 16 amino acids. Germline V CDR1 and CDR2: LGHDT, YNNKEL (reference sequence). TCRdb passed the RT-PCR reads through MiXCR, listing each CDR3 protein once. Of some 150,000 distinct CDR3 sequences listed, 37% are singletons. V and J are TRBV3-1 and TRBJ2-3; 9 bases match TRBD2. The sequence was collected from a human donor who was either an allogeneic HSCT recipient or a stem cell or donor lymphocyte infusion donor (not recorded which). It is not recorded whose cells these are; they may come from a transplant donor. The sample was blood, either unsorted or a sorted T cell fraction (not recorded which). Written as DNA, the CDR3 is TGTGCCAGCAGCCACCGGACTAGCGCTAGCACAGATACGCAGTATTTT. It codes for CASSHRTSASTDTQYF.